This TCR beta chain was captured by sequencing in a study of blood T cell repertoires in COVID-19. About the research overall: Acute and convalescent COVID-19 specimens originated in the United States, Italy and Spain. PBMCs, B-cell-depleted T cells, or T cells were the source of the cDNA or gDNA that made up the material.

Original analysis: Estimation of nucleated cell counts relied on the amplification of reference gene primers. The table came from immunoSEQ multiplex PCR; TCRdb's copy has only in-frame clones and leaves some out. The D gene and trimming were derived from the DNA, and the V and J assignments and clone size from that table. The sample gives 250,000 or so clones, around nine tenths of which show up once; approximately 9% is in the top ten. The CDR3 runs to 14 residues. The V end lost 5 bases, the J end lost 1 base, and 12 bases lay between the germline ends. The germline CDR1 and CDR2 sequences are SNHLY and FYNNEI.

The sequence was collected from a man aged 40-55 years with active or convalescent COVID-19. The rearrangement uses TRBV2 and TRBJ2-7, with a possible D match to TRBD2 (7 bases). The source material was peripheral blood. This CDR3 reads CASSLQGGSYEQYF. The CDR3 DNA reads as TGTGCCAGCAGTTTACAGGGAGGGTCCTACGAGCAGTACTTC.